Below are 16 T cell receptor beta chains sequenced from a single sample in a study of neoadjuvant nivolumab and ipilimumab in lung cancer. Repertoires were generated with immunoSEQ multiplex PCR, while TCRdb's copy carries only in-frame clones and drops some. The sample has approximately 35,000 clones; more than 85% are singletons. The input for sequencing was peripheral blood, taken after neoadjuvant nivolumab, alone or with ipilimumab, at or shortly before surgery. The receptors were sampled from an adult with non-small cell lung cancer.

Here the CDR3 DNA reads TGTGCCAGCAGCGTAGGAAAGGGGGACAGGCACTATGGCTACACCTTC. Translation gives CASSVGKGDRHYGYTF. The chain joins TRBV9 to TRBJ1-2; 8 bases are shared with TRBD1. Germline V gene sequence: CDR1 SGDLS, CDR2 YYNGEE. Unmatched junction bases numbered 7, after V lost 0 bases and J lost 3 bases. CDR3 length: 16 residues.

The rearrangement joins TRBV14 to TRBJ2-6; the D is unclear. V lost 4 bases to trimming and J lost 0 bases, with 7 bases between them. The CDR3 spans 15 residues. The germline V gene has CDR1 SGHDN and CDR2 FVKESK. CDR3 loop: CASSPSHSGANVLTF. CDR3 coding DNA: TGTGCCAGCAGCCCCTCACACTCTGGGGCCAACGTCCTGACTTTC.

This clone has just a few counts. V is TRBV11-2 and J is TRBJ1-1, with 7 positions matching TRBD1. The CDR3 loop spans 15 amino acids. The trim removed 5 bases at V and 1 base at J, leaving 7 bases unmatched. Germline values: CDR1 SGHAT, CDR2 FQNNGV. CDR3 DNA: TGTGCCAGCAGCAAATTGACAGGGTCGAACACTGAAGCTTTCTTT. It is translated as CASSKLTGSNTEAFF.

V is TRBV6-5 and J is TRBJ1-1; D is unresolved. The ends were cut back, 6 bases at V and 6 bases at J, with 11 bases in the middle. Germline V gene data show CDR1 as MNHEY and CDR2 as SVGAGI. CDR3 size: 12 residues. The CDR3 DNA reads TGTGCCAGCAGCCGTGGATACGCTGAAGCTTTCTTT. Protein sequence: CASSRGYAEAFF.

The chain uses TRBV28 and TRBJ2-7; 9 bases agree with TRBD1. From germline, CDR1 is MDHEN and CDR2 SYDVKM. The CDR3 extends over 16 amino acids. The V gene end was trimmed by 5 bases and the J gene end by 1 base; junction bases not matched to a gene: 9. For the CDR3, the DNA is TGTGCCAGCAGTCGCTACAGGGGGCTCTCGTCCTACGAGCAGTACTTC. Translating it yields CASSRYRGLSSYEQYF.

CDR3 protein: CASSEALFEAFF. The CDR3 DNA follows: TGTGCCAGCAGTGAAGCGCTTTTCGAAGCTTTCTTT. This sequence joins TRBV2 and TRBJ1-1; unclear D gene. This CDR3 spans 12 amino acids. V was trimmed by 0 bases and J by 8 bases, leaving 7 bases between them. The V gene's germline CDR1 is SNHLY and CDR2 FYNNEI.

The chain carries TRBV10-2 and TRBJ1-2; D possibly corresponds to TRBD1 (6 bases). Germline V gene sequence: CDR1 WSHSY, CDR2 SAAADI. V shed 3 bases and J shed 4 bases, with 9 bases lying between them. This CDR3 contains 13 residues. The CDR3 nucleotides are TGCGCCAGCAGTGATACAGGGTCCTATGGCTACACCTTC. Protein product: CASSDTGSYGYTF.

This chain joins TRBV18 and TRBJ1-5; no clear D. Trimming cost V 3 bases and J 2 bases, with 20 bases left between them. Germline CDR1 is KGHSH and CDR2 is LQKENI. The CDR3 totals 18 residues. CDR3 nucleotides: TGTGCCAGCTCACCCGAAAGTGGTTGGGGATCAGGCAATCAGCCCCAGCATTTT. Amino acid sequence: CASSPESGWGSGNQPQHF.

The rearrangement joins TRBV5-1 to TRBJ1-5; D uncertain. This CDR3 is 15 amino acids long. Trimming removed 2 bases at V and 3 bases at J, with 12 bases between. Germline V gives CDR1 SGHRS, CDR2 YFSETQ. This CDR3 reads CASSLDGMLNQPQHF. DNA for the CDR3: TGCGCCAGCAGCTTAGACGGAATGCTCAATCAGCCCCAGCATTTT.

The chain uses TRBV29-1 and TRBJ2-7; D is uncertain. From germline, CDR1 is SQVTM and CDR2 ANQGSEA. The CDR3 loop spans 12 amino acids. Deletions cut 6 bases from V and 2 bases from J, with 11 bases between. CDR3 loop: CSVGDKTYEQYF. The CDR3 DNA reads as TGCAGCGTCGGCGACAAGACCTACGAGCAGTACTTC.

CDR3 nucleotide sequence: TGTGCCAGCATGTTTAATTCGGGGATCGCGACCCAGTACTTC. Encoded protein: CASMFNSGIATQYF. The chain carries TRBV6-1 and TRBJ2-5; D might be TRBD2 (5 bases). With 7 bases removed from V and 7 bases from J, the gap between germline ends came to 19 bases. There are 14 residues in the CDR3. Germline CDR1 is MNHNS and CDR2 is SASEGT.

The chain combines TRBV7-6 with TRBJ2-2; D is ambiguous. The V gene's germline CDR1 is SGHVS and CDR2 FNYEAQ. V lost 2 bases, J lost 7 bases, and 5 bases lay in between. The CDR3 covers 12 residues. In DNA, the CDR3 is TGTGCCAGCAGCTTATGGGGCGGGGAGCTGTTTTTT. Residues: CASSLWGGELFF. The variable domain in full, with the rest retrieved from reference TRBV7-6 and TRBJ2-2, is GAGVSQSPRYKVTKRGQDVALRCDPISGHVSLYWYRQALGQGPEFLTYFNYEAQQDKSGLPNDRFSAERPEGSISTLTIQRTEQRDSAMYRCASSLWGGELFFGEGSRLTVL.

The rearrangement joins TRBV5-1 to TRBJ2-3, with 8 positions matching TRBD1. The CDR3 is 16 amino acids. V shed 0 bases, J shed 0 bases, and the junction held 3 bases outside the gene matches. Per the germline V gene, CDR1 is SGHRS and CDR2 is YFSETQ. The CDR3 loop is CASSLVQGASTDTQYF. CDR3 bases: TGCGCCAGCAGCTTGGTTCAGGGGGCGAGCACAGATACGCAGTATTTT.

This rearrangement joins TRBV5-1 to TRBJ2-1, with TRBD1 identical over 9 bases. The CDR3 loop spans 15 amino acids. The V gene end was trimmed by 0 bases and the J gene end by 5 bases; junction bases not matched to a gene: 3. Germline CDR1 and CDR2: SGHRS and YFSETQ. For the CDR3, the DNA is TGCGCCAGCAGCTTGGGGGACAGGGACCACAATGAGCAGTTCTTC. Translation: CASSLGDRDHNEQFF. Full variable domain (outside the CDR3, taken from reference TRBV5-1 and TRBJ2-1): KAGVTQTPRYLIKTRGQQVTLSCSPISGHRSVSWYQQTPGQGLQFLFEYFSETQRNKGNFPGRFSGRQFSNSRSEMNVSTLELGDSALYLCASSLGDRDHNEQFFGPGTRLTVL.

The chain combines TRBV11-3 with TRBJ1-1; D remains ambiguous. Trimming cost V 4 bases and J 11 bases, with 17 bases left between them. This CDR3 is built from 13 residues. Looked up from germline, CDR1 is SGHNT and CDR2 is YENEEA. CDR3: CASSSGPTQLAFF. In DNA form, the CDR3 reads TGTGCCAGCAGCTCCGGACCGACACAACTGGCTTTCTTT.

V and J are TRBV5-6 and TRBJ2-7; 7 bases fit TRBD1. V dropped 2 bases and J dropped 0; count of bases not matched to a gene: 5. From germline, CDR1 is SGHDT and CDR2 YYEEEE. CDR3 length equals 15 residues. In DNA, the CDR3 is TGTGCCAGCAGCTTAACGGGACAGATCTCCTACGAGCAGTACTTC. The encoded protein is CASSLTGQISYEQYF.